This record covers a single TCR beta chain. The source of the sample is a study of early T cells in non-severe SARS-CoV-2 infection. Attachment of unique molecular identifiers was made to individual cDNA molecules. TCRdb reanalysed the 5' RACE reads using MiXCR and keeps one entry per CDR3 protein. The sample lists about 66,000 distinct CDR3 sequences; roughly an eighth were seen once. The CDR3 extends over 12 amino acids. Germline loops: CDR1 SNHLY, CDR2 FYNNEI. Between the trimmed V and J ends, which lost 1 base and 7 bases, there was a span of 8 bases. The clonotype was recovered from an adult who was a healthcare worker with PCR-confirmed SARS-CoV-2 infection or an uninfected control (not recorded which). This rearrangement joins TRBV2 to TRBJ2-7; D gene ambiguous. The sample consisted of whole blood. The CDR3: CASSEVWGEQYF. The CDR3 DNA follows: TGTGCCAGCAGTGAAGTTTGGGGTGAGCAGTACTTC. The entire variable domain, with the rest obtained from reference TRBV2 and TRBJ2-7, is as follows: EPEVTQTPSHQVTQMGQEVILRCVPISNHLYFYWYRQILGQKVEFLVSFYNNEISEKSEIFDDQFSVERPDGSNFTLKIRSTKLEDSAMYFCASSEVWGEQYFGPGTRLTVT.